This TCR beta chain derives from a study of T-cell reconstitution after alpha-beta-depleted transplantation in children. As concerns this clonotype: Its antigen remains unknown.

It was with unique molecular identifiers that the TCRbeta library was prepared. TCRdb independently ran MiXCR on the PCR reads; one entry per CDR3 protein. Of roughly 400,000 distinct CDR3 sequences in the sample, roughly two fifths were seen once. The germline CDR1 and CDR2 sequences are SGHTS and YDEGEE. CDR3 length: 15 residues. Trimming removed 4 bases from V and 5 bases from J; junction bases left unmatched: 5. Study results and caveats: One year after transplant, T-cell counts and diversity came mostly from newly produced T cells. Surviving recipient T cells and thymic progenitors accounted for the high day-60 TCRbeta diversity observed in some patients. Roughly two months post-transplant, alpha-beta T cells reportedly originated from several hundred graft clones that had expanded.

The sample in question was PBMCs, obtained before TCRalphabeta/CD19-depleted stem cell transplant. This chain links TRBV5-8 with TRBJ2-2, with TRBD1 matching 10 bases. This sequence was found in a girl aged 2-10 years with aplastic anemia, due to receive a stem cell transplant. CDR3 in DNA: TGTGCCAGCAGCGAGACAGGGGGCCGGACCGGGGAGCTGTTTTTT. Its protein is CASSETGGRTGELFF.